Sequencing of this T cell receptor beta chain was carried out in a study of blood T cell repertoires in COVID-19 (dated by TCRdb to about 2020). Regarding the complete study: Collaborator samples came from the United States, Italy and Spain and covered acute and convalescent phases of COVID-19. The prospective study material was composed of cDNA or gDNA derived from T cells, B-cell-depleted T cells, or PBMCs. The dataset comprised deeply sampled blood TCRbeta repertoires from subjects exposed to, actively infected with, or recovered from COVID-19. The repertoires were released in a freely available public database intended as a resource for research on the immune response to SARS-CoV-2. Samples were obtained from the ongoing ImmuneRACE study (first 160 participants) and from 1,200 or so subjects provided by 6 global collaborators. A de-identified subject ID, COVID-19 status, age in years and sex were almost always included in the sample metadata. HLA class I and class II types, where available, came from metadata supplied by the sample provider rather than from assay-based typing.

Only one count was recorded for this clone. Its recognized antigen is unknown. No per-base quality is available; no much larger clone lies one base away. Trimming costs V 2 bases and J 10 bases, and their ends lie 18 bases apart. The CDR3 measures 15 amino acids from cysteine to phenylalanine. Only the CDR3 portion is preserved as DNA: 45 bases, with reading frame beginning at the first base. CDR1 and CDR2 (MNHEY, SMNVEV) derive from the germline V gene (reference sequence). Study-wide findings and limitations: Clinical and demographic metadata were provided uncurated, with the amount varying by source and participant.

The collaborating institutions used their own protocols to collect whole blood in K2EDTA tubes. For TCRbeta analysis, collaborator samples were shipped as frozen whole blood, as isolated PBMCs, or as DNA extracted from either sample type. TCRbeta CDR3 regions were amplified from genomic DNA using the immunoSEQ Assay, a bias-controlled multiplex PCR. The authors processed their data as follows. Within the assay, amplification of reference gene primers was used to estimate how many nucleated cells each sample contained. To quantify the absolute abundance of each unique TCRbeta CDR3 rearrangement, sequence reads were collapsed and filtered. For each sample, productive Simpson clonality was calculated as the square root of Simpson's diversity index over productive rearrangements. TCRdb re-hosts the immuneACCESS table, in-frame sequences only. Its copies lack some clones; in the studies checked, an unresolved V gene accounts for under half of them, and the cause for the rest is not known. The V and J calls and clone size were taken over from that table, and D and trimming were inferred from the DNA. The sample table shows around 250,000 clones, and 85% to 90% are seen once. Jointly, the top ten make up approximately 6.2% of the sample.

The clonotype was recovered from a man aged 60-69 years with acute or convalescent COVID-19. Recombination connected TRBV27 to TRBJ2-1, and the D gene may be TRBD1, 6 bases matching. Sequencing used peripheral blood. The sequenced DNA: TGTGCCAGCAGTTTACAGGGGCCATGGACTGAGGAGCAGTTCTTC. It specifies CASSLQGPWTEEQFF.